This is a list of T cell receptor beta chains from one sample in a study of T cell changes during pregnancy in multiple sclerosis. Generated by immunoSEQ multiplex PCR, the TCRdb table keeps only in-frame clones and is missing some. The sample records approximately 85,000 clones, approximately 89% being singletons. The material sequenced was peripheral blood, taken in the first trimester of pregnancy. The receptors come from a female donor with multiple sclerosis, enrolled in a pregnancy study. Each CDR3 is given with its conserved first and last residue. The D gene is left open where the match is weak.

v_gene: TRBV7-9; j_gene: TRBJ2-7; d_gene: TRBD1; CDR3nt: TGTGCCAGCAGGCCCGGGACAGGCTACGAGCAGTACTTC; CDR3aa: CASRPGTGYEQYF
v_gene: TRBV28; j_gene: TRBJ1-2; d_gene: NA; CDR3nt: TGTGCCAGCAGTCTTAGGAGGACTTATGGCTACACCTTC; CDR3aa: CASSLRRTYGYTF
v_gene: TRBV5-1; j_gene: TRBJ1-6; d_gene: NA; CDR3nt: TGCGCCAGCAGCTTGTCAGGGTATTCACCCCTCCACTTT; CDR3aa: CASSLSGYSPLHF
v_gene: TRBV10-1; j_gene: TRBJ1-2; d_gene: NA; CDR3nt: TGCGCCAGCAGTGATAAGGGGTCCAGGCACTATGGCTACACCTTC; CDR3aa: CASSDKGSRHYGYTF
v_gene: TRBV5-1; j_gene: TRBJ2-3; d_gene: NA; CDR3nt: TGCGCCAGCAGCTTGGGTCCAGTAACAGATACGCAGTATTTT; CDR3aa: CASSLGPVTDTQYF
v_gene: TRBV19; j_gene: TRBJ1-2; d_gene: TRBD1; CDR3nt: TGTGCCAGCCTACCGGGACAGGGTGGCTACACCTTC; CDR3aa: CASLPGQGGYTF
v_gene: TRBV7-3; j_gene: TRBJ2-3; d_gene: NA; CDR3nt: TGTGCCAGCAGCTTAGACTATTATGATACGCAGTATTTT; CDR3aa: CASSLDYYDTQYF
v_gene: TRBV28; j_gene: TRBJ2-1; d_gene: TRBD2; CDR3nt: TGTGCCAGCAGCGCTAGCGGGGCCTTCAATGAGCAGTTCTTC; CDR3aa: CASSASGAFNEQFF
v_gene: TRBV19; j_gene: TRBJ1-1; d_gene: TRBD1; CDR3nt: TGTGCCAGTAGTATGGACAGGTGGGACACTGAAGCTTTCTTT; CDR3aa: CASSMDRWDTEAFF
v_gene: TRBV2; j_gene: TRBJ2-7; d_gene: TRBD1; CDR3nt: TGTGCCAGCAGTGAAGGGACAGGGGTCTACGAGCAGTACTTC; CDR3aa: CASSEGTGVYEQYF